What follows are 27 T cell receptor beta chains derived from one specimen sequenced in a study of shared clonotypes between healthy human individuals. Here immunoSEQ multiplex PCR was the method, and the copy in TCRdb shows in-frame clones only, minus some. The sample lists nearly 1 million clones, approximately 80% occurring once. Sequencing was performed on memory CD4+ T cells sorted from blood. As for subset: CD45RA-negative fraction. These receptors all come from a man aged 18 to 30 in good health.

CDR3 region: CASSLGTGITETQYF. The CDR3 DNA sequence: TGTGCCAGCAGCCTCGGGACGGGGATTACGGAGACCCAGTACTTC. The rearrangement links TRBV5-4 to TRBJ2-5, with D perhaps being TRBD1 or TRBD2 (5 bases each). Germline V gene sequence: CDR1 SGHNT, CDR2 YYREEE (reference sequence). The length of the CDR3 is 15 residues. V was clipped by 4 bases and J by 5 bases, with 18 bases between them.

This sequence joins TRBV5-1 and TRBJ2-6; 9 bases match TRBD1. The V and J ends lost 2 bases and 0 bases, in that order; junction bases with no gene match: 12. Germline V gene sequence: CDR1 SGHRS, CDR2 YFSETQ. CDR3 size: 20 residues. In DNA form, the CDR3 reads TGCGCCAGCAGCTTTCGACCGTCCGGGACAGGGTCCTCTGGGGCCAACGTCCTGACTTTC. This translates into CASSFRPSGTGSSGANVLTF.

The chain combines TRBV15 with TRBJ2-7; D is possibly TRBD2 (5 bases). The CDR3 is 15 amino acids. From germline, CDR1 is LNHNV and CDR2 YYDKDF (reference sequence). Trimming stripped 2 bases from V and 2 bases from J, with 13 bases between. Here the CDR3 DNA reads TGTGCCACCAGCAGACTGGGAGACACCACCTACGAGCAGTACTTC. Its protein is CATSRLGDTTYEQYF.

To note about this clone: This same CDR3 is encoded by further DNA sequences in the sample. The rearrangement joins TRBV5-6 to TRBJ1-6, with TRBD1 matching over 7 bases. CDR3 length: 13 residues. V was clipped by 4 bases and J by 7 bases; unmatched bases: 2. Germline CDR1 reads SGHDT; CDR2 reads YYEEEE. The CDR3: CASSLTGNSPLHF. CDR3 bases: TGTGCCAGCAGCCTGACAGGGAATTCACCCCTCCACTTT.

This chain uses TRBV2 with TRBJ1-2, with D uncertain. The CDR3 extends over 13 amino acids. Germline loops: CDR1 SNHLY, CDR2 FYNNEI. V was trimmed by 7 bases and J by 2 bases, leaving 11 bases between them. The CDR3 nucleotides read TGTGCCAGCAAGAACAGACCAAACTATGGCTACACCTTC. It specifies CASKNRPNYGYTF.

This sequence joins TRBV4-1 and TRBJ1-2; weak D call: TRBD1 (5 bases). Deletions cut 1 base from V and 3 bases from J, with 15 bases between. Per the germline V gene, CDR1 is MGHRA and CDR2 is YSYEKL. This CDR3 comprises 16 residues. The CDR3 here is CASSQGHSAGDYGYTF. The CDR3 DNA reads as TGCGCCAGCAGCCAAGGCCATTCTGCGGGGGACTATGGCTACACCTTC.

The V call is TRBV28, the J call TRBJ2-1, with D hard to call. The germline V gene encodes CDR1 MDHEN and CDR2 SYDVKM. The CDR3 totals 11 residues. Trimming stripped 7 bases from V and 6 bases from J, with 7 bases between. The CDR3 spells CASIKTNEQFF. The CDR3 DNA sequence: TGTGCCAGCATTAAAACCAATGAGCAGTTCTTC. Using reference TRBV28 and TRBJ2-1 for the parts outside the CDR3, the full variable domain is DVKVTQSSRYLVKRTGEKVFLECVQDMDHENMFWYRQDPGLGLRLIYFSYDVKMKEKGDIPEGYSVSREKKERFSLILESASTNQTSMYLCASIKTNEQFFGPGTRLTVL.

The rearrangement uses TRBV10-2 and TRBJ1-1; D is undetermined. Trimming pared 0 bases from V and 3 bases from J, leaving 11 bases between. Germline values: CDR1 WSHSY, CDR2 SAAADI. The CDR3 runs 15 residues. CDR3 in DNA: TGCGCCAGCAGTGAGTCGACTCTTCGGGACACTGAAGCTTTCTTT. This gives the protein CASSESTLRDTEAFF.

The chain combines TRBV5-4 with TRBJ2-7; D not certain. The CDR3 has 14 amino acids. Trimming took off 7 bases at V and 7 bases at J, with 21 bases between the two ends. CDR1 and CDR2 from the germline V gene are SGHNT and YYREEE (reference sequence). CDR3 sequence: CASAMDGRGREQYF. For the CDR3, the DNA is TGTGCCAGCGCCATGGACGGACGCGGTCGGGAGCAGTACTTC.

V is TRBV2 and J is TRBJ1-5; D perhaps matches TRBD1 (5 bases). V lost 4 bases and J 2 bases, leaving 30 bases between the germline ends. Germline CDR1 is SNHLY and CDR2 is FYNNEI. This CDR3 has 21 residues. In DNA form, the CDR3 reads TGTGCCAGCAGTGCCCTCCCCCGGACATGGGGAGGGTTTCGGGGCAATCAGCCCCAGCATTTT. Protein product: CASSALPRTWGGFRGNQPQHF.

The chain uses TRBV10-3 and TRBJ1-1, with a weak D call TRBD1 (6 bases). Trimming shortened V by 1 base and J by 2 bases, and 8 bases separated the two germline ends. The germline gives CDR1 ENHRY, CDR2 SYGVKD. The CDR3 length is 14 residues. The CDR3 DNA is TGTGCCATCAGTGAGTTTGGGGGCAACACTGAAGCTTTCTTT. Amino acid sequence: CAISEFGGNTEAFF.

Here the CDR3 reads CASYSGGGGETQYF. For the CDR3, the DNA is TGTGCCAGCTATTCGGGGGGAGGGGGAGAGACCCAGTACTTC. V gene TRBV6-5 combines with J gene TRBJ2-5, with D possibly TRBD2 on 7 matching bases. Germline CDR1 and CDR2: MNHEY and SVGAGI. V was cut by 8 bases and J by 4 bases, with 17 bases left in between. This CDR3 has 14 residues.

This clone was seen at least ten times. The CDR3 coding sequence is TGTGCCAGCAGGGACCCCCAGGGGGGACCTTACGAGCAGTACTTC. This codes for CASRDPQGGPYEQYF. The J gene is TRBJ2-7, the V gene TRBV2; D is possibly TRBD1 (7 bases). V shed 6 bases and J shed 4 bases, with 19 bases lying between them. CDR3 length: 15 amino acids. The germline CDR1 and CDR2 sequences are SNHLY and FYNNEI.

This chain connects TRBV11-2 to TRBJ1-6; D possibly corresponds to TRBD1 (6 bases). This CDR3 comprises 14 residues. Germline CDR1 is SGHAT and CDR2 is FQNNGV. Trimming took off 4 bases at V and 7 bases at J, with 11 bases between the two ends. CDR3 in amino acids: CASSYRQENSPLHF. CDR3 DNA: TGTGCCAGCAGCTATAGACAGGAGAATTCACCCCTCCACTTT. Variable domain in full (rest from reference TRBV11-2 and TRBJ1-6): EAGVAQSPRYKIIEKRQSVAFWCNPISGHATLYWYQQILGQGPKLLIQFQNNGVVDDSQLPKDRFSAERLKGVDSTLKIQPAKLEDSAVYLCASSYRQENSPLHFGNGTRLTVT.

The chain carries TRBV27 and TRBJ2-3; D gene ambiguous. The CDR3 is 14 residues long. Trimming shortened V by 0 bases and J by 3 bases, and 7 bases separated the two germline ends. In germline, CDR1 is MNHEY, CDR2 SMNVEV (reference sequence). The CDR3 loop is CASSLSIGTDTQYF. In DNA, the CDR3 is TGTGCCAGCAGTTTATCGATCGGGACAGATACGCAGTATTTT.

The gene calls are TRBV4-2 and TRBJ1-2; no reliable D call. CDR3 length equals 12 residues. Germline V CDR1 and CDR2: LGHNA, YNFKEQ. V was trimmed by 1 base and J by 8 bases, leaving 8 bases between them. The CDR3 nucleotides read TGTGCCAGCAGCCAAGTAGGCGTAGGCTACACCTTC. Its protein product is CASSQVGVGYTF.

CDR3 sequence (DNA): TGTGCCAGCAGTTACTCGCAAACTTGGGGCGCGGAGACCCAGTACTTC. Its translation: CASSYSQTWGAETQYF. V gene TRBV6-6 combines with J gene TRBJ2-5; D may be TRBD1 (5 bases). V was clipped by 0 bases and J by 5 bases, with 16 bases between them. Germline-derived CDR1 and CDR2 are MNHNY and SVGAGI (reference sequence). The CDR3 totals 16 residues.

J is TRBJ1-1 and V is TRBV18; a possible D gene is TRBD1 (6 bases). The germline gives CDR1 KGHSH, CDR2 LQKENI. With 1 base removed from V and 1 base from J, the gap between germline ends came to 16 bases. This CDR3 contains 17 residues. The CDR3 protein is CASSPQYGGPGNTEAFF. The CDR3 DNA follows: TGTGCCAGCTCACCACAGTACGGGGGGCCGGGGAACACTGAAGCTTTCTTT. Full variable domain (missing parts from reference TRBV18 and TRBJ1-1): NAGVMQNPRHLVRRRGQEARLRCSPMKGHSHVYWYRQLPEEGLKFMVYLQKENIIDESGMPKERFSAEFPKEGPSILRIQQVVRGDSAAYFCASSPQYGGPGNTEAFFGQGTRLTVV.

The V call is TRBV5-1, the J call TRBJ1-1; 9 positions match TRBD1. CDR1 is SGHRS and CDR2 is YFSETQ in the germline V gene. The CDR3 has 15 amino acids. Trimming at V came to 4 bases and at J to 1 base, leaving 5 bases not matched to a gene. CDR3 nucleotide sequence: TGCGCCAGCAGCCCATGGACAGGGGAGAACACTGAAGCTTTCTTT. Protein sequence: CASSPWTGENTEAFF. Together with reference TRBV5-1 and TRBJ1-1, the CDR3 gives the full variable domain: KAGVTQTPRYLIKTRGQQVTLSCSPISGHRSVSWYQQTPGQGLQFLFEYFSETQRNKGNFPGRFSGRQFSNSRSEMNVSTLELGDSALYLCASSPWTGENTEAFFGQGTRLTVV.

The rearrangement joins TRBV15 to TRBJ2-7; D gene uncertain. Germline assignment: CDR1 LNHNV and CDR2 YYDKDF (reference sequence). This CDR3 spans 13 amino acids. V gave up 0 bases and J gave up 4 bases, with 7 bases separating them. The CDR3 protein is CATSRDSQYEQYF. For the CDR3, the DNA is TGTGCCACCAGCAGAGATTCCCAGTACGAGCAGTACTTC.

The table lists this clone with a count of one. The CDR3 DNA follows: TGCGCCAGCAGCAGGGACGCTAACTATGGCTACACCTTC. Its protein product is CASSRDANYGYTF. The chain couples TRBV10-1 to TRBJ1-2, with D possibly matching TRBD1 (5 bases). Trimming pared 6 bases from V and 0 bases from J, leaving 8 bases between. CDR3 size: 13 residues. CDR1 is WNHNN, CDR2 SYGVQD, per germline (reference sequence).

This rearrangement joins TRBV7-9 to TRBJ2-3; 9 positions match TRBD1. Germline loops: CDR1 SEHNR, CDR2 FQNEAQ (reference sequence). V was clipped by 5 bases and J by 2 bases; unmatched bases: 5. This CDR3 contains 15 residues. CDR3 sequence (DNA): TGTGCCAGCAGCCGCGGACAGGGGACCACAGATACGCAGTATTTT. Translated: CASSRGQGTTDTQYF.

The CDR3 spells CSVPRGRGSGADTQYF. In DNA form, the CDR3 reads TGCAGCGTTCCTAGGGGGAGAGGGAGTGGTGCAGATACGCAGTATTTT. The V and J genes are TRBV29-1 and TRBJ2-3; D might be TRBD1 (6 bases). The germline gives CDR1 SQVTM, CDR2 ANQGSEA. The CDR3 runs 16 residues. V was trimmed by 5 bases and J by 4 bases, leaving 22 bases between them.

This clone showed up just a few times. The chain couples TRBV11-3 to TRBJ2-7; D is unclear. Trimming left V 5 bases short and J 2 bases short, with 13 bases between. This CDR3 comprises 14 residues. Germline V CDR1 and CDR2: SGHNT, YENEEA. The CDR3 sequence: CASSLQTGPYEQYF. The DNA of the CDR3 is TGTGCCAGCAGCCTACAGACCGGCCCCTACGAGCAGTACTTC.

The CDR3 sequence is CASLYLGGYTF. For the CDR3, the DNA is TGTGCCAGCCTATATCTCGGTGGCTACACCTTC. J is TRBJ1-2 and V is TRBV28; no clear D gene. V was clipped by 8 bases and J by 7 bases, with 11 bases between them. Germline CDR1 is MDHEN and CDR2 is SYDVKM. This CDR3 has 11 residues.

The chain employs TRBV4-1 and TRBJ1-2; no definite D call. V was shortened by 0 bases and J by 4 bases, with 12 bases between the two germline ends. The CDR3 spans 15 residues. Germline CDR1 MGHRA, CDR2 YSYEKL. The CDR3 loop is CASSQDVGTIYGYTF. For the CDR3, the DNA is TGCGCCAGCAGCCAAGATGTCGGCACGATCTATGGCTACACCTTC.

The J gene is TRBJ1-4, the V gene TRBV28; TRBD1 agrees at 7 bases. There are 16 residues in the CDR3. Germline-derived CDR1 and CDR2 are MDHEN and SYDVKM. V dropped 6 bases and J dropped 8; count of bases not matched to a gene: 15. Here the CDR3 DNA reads TGTGCCAGCAGAAAGCCGGACAGGAACCTCAGGGAAAAACTGTTTTTT. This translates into CASRKPDRNLREKLFF.